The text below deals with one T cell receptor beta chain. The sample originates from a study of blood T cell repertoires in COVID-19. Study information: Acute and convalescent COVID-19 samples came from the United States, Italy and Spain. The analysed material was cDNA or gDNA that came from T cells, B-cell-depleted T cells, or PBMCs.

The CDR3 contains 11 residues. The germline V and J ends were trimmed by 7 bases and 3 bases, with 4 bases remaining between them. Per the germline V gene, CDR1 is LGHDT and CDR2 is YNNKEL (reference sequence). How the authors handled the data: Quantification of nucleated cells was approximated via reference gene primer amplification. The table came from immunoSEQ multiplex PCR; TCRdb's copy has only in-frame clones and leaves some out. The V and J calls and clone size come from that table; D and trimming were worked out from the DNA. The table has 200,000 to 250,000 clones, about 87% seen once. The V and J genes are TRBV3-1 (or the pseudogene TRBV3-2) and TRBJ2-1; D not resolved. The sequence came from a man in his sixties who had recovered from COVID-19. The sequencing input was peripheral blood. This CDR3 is CASTLYNEQFF. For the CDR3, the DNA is TGTGCCAGCACACTCTACAATGAGCAGTTCTTC.